The next 27 T cell receptor beta chains were all read from a single sample in a study of blood T cell repertoires in COVID-19. Produced via immunoSEQ multiplex PCR; TCRdb's table is partial and in-frame only. The table has 100,000 to 150,000 clones, 90% seen once; the top ten hold more than 3%. Source material: peripheral blood. The receptors were gathered from a man aged 50-60 years with active COVID-19.

The V and J genes are TRBV12-3 or TRBV12-4 and TRBJ2-1, with D hard to call. This CDR3 spans 12 amino acids. V dropped 5 bases and J dropped 9 bases, with 11 bases sitting between them. The CDR3, as DNA: TGTGCCAGCAGTCATGAAGTCGGTGAGCAGTTCTTC. The encoded protein is CASSHEVGEQFF.

This chain uses TRBV29-1 with TRBJ2-5, with D unresolved. Trimming removed 8 bases from V and 0 bases from J, with 10 bases in between. The CDR3 contains 12 residues. Germline assignment: CDR1 SQVTM and CDR2 ANQGSEA. Written as DNA, the CDR3 is TGCAGCACCCCAGTCAACCAAGAGACCCAGTACTTC. Amino acids: CSTPVNQETQYF. Variable domain in full (rest from reference TRBV29-1 and TRBJ2-5): SAVISQKPSRDICQRGTSLTIQCQVDSQVTMMFWYRQQPGQSLTLIATANQGSEATYESGFVIDKFPISRPNLTFSTLTVSNMSPEDSSIYLCSTPVNQETQYFGPGTRLLVL.

This chain joins TRBV28 and TRBJ2-2; D possibly corresponds to TRBD1 (6 bases). The CDR3 is 14 amino acids. The V end was cut by 5 bases, the J end by 1 base, with 8 bases between. Per the germline V gene, CDR1 is MDHEN and CDR2 is SYDVKM. CDR3 sequence (DNA): TGTGCCAGCAGTGCGACAGGGAACACCGGGGAGCTGTTTTTT. It yields the protein CASSATGNTGELFF.

The chain joins TRBV19 to TRBJ2-4; 8 nucleotides match TRBD1. Germline trimming cut 4 bases from V and 6 bases from J; bases unmatched to any gene: 8. Germline CDR1 is LNHDA and CDR2 is SQIVND (reference sequence). The CDR3 is 15 amino acids. The CDR3 protein is CASSTQGGGRNIQYF. The CDR3, as DNA: TGTGCCAGTAGTACACAGGGGGGTGGGAGAAACATTCAGTACTTC.

Here the CDR3 reads CASSLGGGQTQYF. The CDR3, as DNA: TGTGCCAGCAGCTTAGGGGGGGGCCAGACCCAGTACTTC. The chain has TRBV7-2 and TRBJ2-5; tentative D call: TRBD2 (7 bases). V dropped 1 base and J dropped 6 bases, with 9 bases sitting between them. The CDR3 contains 13 residues. Germline CDR1 is SGHTA and CDR2 is FQGNSA.

The V gene is TRBV6-1, the J gene TRBJ2-1, with 11 bases that match TRBD2. Per germline, CDR1 MNHNS and CDR2 SASEGT. Unmatched junction bases numbered 4, after V lost 1 base and J lost 5 bases. The CDR3 length is 16 residues. Here the CDR3 DNA reads TGTGCCAGCAGTGAAGGGACTAGCGGGCCACACAATGAGCAGTTCTTC. The encoded protein is CASSEGTSGPHNEQFF.

This chain joins TRBV6-6 and TRBJ1-3, with TRBD1 as a possible D gene (5 bases). The CDR3 extends over 16 amino acids. V shed 2 bases and J shed 3 bases, with 14 bases lying between them. Germline V gives CDR1 MNHNY, CDR2 SVGAGI (reference sequence). In nucleotides, the CDR3 is TGTGCCAGCAGTTACGGGGCAGTGTCAGGTGGAAACACCATATATTTT. This encodes CASSYGAVSGGNTIYF.

This clone came up a few times. This chain connects TRBV7-9 to TRBJ1-1, with D unresolved. Germline V lookup: CDR1 SEHNR, CDR2 FQNEAQ (reference sequence). Deletions cut 2 bases from V and 1 base from J, with 14 bases between. CDR3 size: 16 residues. The chain's CDR3 is CASSLTADYKNTEAFF. CDR3 DNA: TGTGCCAGCAGCTTAACGGCGGATTATAAGAACACTGAAGCTTTCTTT.

This clone has a handful of counts. The rearrangement uses TRBV6-2 or TRBV6-3 and TRBJ2-7; 7 bases match TRBD1. V shed 0 bases, J shed 3 bases, and the junction held 5 bases outside the gene matches. The CDR3 is 15 amino acids. CDR1 is MNHEY, CDR2 SVGEGT, per germline. CDR3 sequence: CASSYSGTAIYEQYF. Written as DNA, the CDR3 is TGTGCCAGCAGTTACTCTGGGACAGCTATCTACGAGCAGTACTTC.

This chain links TRBV20-1 with TRBJ1-5, with TRBD1 as a possible D gene (6 bases). V gave up 3 bases and J gave up 5 bases, with 11 bases separating them. Looked up from germline, CDR1 is DFQATT and CDR2 is SNEGSKA (reference sequence). CDR3 length: 13 amino acids. CDR3 nucleotides: TGCAGTGCTAGTGAACAGGGAGATCAGCCCCAGCATTTT. The encoded protein is CSASEQGDQPQHF.

CDR3 loop: CSSGGPETQYF. The CDR3 DNA sequence: TGCTCTAGCGGGGGGCCGGAGACCCAGTACTTC. The chain joins TRBV20-1 to TRBJ2-5; 11 bases are shared with TRBD2. Germline V gene sequence: CDR1 DFQATT, CDR2 SNEGSKA (reference sequence). This CDR3 contains 11 residues.

This chain joins TRBV19 and TRBJ1-1; possibly TRBD1 for D (5 bases). This CDR3 region has 15 residues. Germline CDR1 is LNHDA and CDR2 is SQIVND (reference sequence). Trimming left V 6 bases short and J 1 base short, with 15 bases between. CDR3 in DNA: TGTGCCAGTAGCGAAGCAAGTACAGGGAACACTGAAGCTTTCTTT. Its translation is CASSEASTGNTEAFF.

This clone was detected once. The genes are TRBV27 and TRBJ2-2; D not resolved. The CDR3 loop spans 14 amino acids. The germline CDR1 and CDR2 sequences are MNHEY and SMNVEV (reference sequence). Trimming shortened V by 6 bases and J by 3 bases, and 11 bases separated the two germline ends. CDR3 coding DNA: TGTGCCAGCAGCCGGTTGGGCCACACCGGGGAGCTGTTTTTT. Translating gives CASSRLGHTGELFF.

The genes are TRBV3-1 (or the pseudogene TRBV3-2) and TRBJ2-6, with a weak D call TRBD1 (6 bases). The V and J ends lost 1 base and 4 bases respectively, with 11 bases between them. The CDR3 spans 16 residues. Germline CDR1 and CDR2: LGHDT and YNNKEL (reference sequence). The CDR3 loop reads CASSQVHRVGANVLTF. The CDR3 DNA reads TGTGCCAGCAGCCAAGTTCACAGGGTCGGGGCCAACGTCCTGACTTTC.

This chain uses TRBV7-2 with TRBJ2-3; 9 positions agree with TRBD2. The junction had 11 bases not matched to a gene; V was cut back by 0 bases and J by 1 base. Germline V CDR1 and CDR2: SGHTA, FQGNSA. This CDR3 has 19 amino acids. The CDR3 loop reads CASSLAPPGLARRTDTQYF. DNA of the CDR3: TGTGCCAGCAGCTTAGCCCCTCCGGGACTAGCACGTCGCACAGATACGCAGTATTTT.

The V and J genes are TRBV3-1 (or the pseudogene TRBV3-2) and TRBJ2-3; TRBD2 aligns across 7 bases. V was clipped by 4 bases and J by 2 bases; unmatched bases: 15. This CDR3 is 18 amino acids long. CDR1 is LGHDT and CDR2 is YNNKEL in the germline V gene (reference sequence). The DNA of the CDR3 is TGTGCCAGCAGCCCAGCGGCCGGAGCGGGGTCCGCCACAGATACGCAGTATTTT. As protein: CASSPAAGAGSATDTQYF.

This chain links TRBV3-1 (or the pseudogene TRBV3-2) with TRBJ2-3; the match to TRBD2 covers 9 bases. CDR1 is LGHDT, CDR2 YNNKEL, per germline (reference sequence). V dropped 4 bases and J dropped 0; count of bases not matched to a gene: 2. The CDR3 has 15 residues. CDR3 in DNA: TGTGCCAGCAGCCCTACTAGCGGGAGCACAGATACGCAGTATTTT. As protein: CASSPTSGSTDTQYF.

This clone was found once. The rearrangement joins TRBV6-5 to TRBJ2-5, with D tentatively TRBD2 (6 bases). V dropped 3 bases and J dropped 4 bases, with 9 bases sitting between them. This CDR3 spans 13 amino acids. The germline V gene has CDR1 MNHEY and CDR2 SVGAGI. The CDR3: CASSYWGGETQYF. CDR3 DNA: TGTGCCAGCAGTTATTGGGGAGGAGAGACCCAGTACTTC.

The rearrangement links TRBV6-2 or TRBV6-3 to TRBJ1-2, with D perhaps matching TRBD1 (5 bases). The CDR3 runs 13 residues. The germline gives CDR1 MNHEY, CDR2 SVGEGT. V was cut by 5 bases and J by 2 bases, with 9 bases left in between. The CDR3 region has the DNA TGTGCCAGCAGTACGGGGGGAAACTATGGCTACACCTTC. Encoded protein: CASSTGGNYGYTF.

The chain links TRBV1 to TRBJ2-7; the table gives TRBD2 as D, unverified against the DNA. TRBV1 is deemed a pseudogene. The CDR3 runs 16 residues. The CDR3 loop reads CTSSQAIGRARVEQYV. The CDR3 region has the DNA TGCACCAGCAGCCAAGCTATCGGGAGGGCCCGCGTAGAGCAGTACGTC.

This clone appeared a single time. The rearrangement uses TRBV19 and TRBJ1-5, with D tentatively TRBD1 (5 bases). The germline gives CDR1 LNHDA, CDR2 SQIVND (reference sequence). The CDR3 sequence is 15 residues long. V lost 1 base and J 5 bases, leaving 12 bases between the germline ends. The CDR3 reads CASSIAGGEDQPQHF. The CDR3 DNA reads as TGTGCCAGTAGTATAGCTGGGGGGGAGGATCAGCCCCAGCATTTT. The full variable domain, in which reference TRBV19 and TRBJ1-5 provide the parts outside the CDR3, is DGGITQSPKYLFRKEGQNVTLSCEQNLNHDAMYWYRQDPGQGLRLIYYSQIVNDFQKGDIAEGYSVSREKKESFPLTVTSAQKNPTAFYLCASSIAGGEDQPQHFGDGTRLSIL.

This rearrangement joins TRBV2 to TRBJ1-6; 7 nucleotides match TRBD1. Trimming at V came to 4 bases and at J to 7 bases, leaving 4 bases not matched to a gene. The CDR3 has 14 amino acids. Per germline, CDR1 SNHLY and CDR2 FYNNEI. Written as DNA, the CDR3 is TGTGCCAGCAGTGGGGACAGATTCAATTCACCCCTCCACTTT. Its protein product is CASSGDRFNSPLHF.

The rearrangement uses TRBV11-2 and TRBJ1-2; TRBD1 agrees at 9 bases. The CDR3 totals 17 residues. The J segment lost 7 bases and the V segment lost 4 bases, leaving 16 bases of the junction unmatched. CDR1 SGHAT and CDR2 FQNNGV come from the germline V gene. The CDR3 protein is CASSSTLPGTGIGGYTF. CDR3 coding DNA: TGTGCCAGCAGCTCGACTCTACCCGGGACAGGGATTGGTGGCTACACCTTC.

V and J are TRBV4-1 and TRBJ2-1; possible D gene TRBD2, 5 bases. V was pared by 2 bases and J by 7 bases, with 15 bases between. Germline V gene lookup returns CDR1 MGHRA and CDR2 YSYEKL. The CDR3 contains 15 residues. The chain's CDR3 is CASSQSWAAGNEQFF. DNA of the CDR3: TGCGCCAGCAGCCAATCCTGGGCGGCGGGTAATGAGCAGTTCTTC.

The rearrangement uses TRBV19 and TRBJ2-3; 7 bases align to TRBD2. CDR1 and CDR2 from the germline V gene are LNHDA and SQIVND (reference sequence). The CDR3 is 17 residues long. The trim removed 5 bases at V and 4 bases at J, leaving 15 bases unmatched. This chain's CDR3 is CASSPPGQAGSADTQYF. CDR3 DNA: TGTGCCAGTAGTCCCCCGGGGCAAGCGGGGTCGGCAGATACGCAGTATTTT.

The chain has TRBV6-5 and TRBJ1-1; unclear D gene. Germline values: CDR1 MNHEY, CDR2 SVGAGI. The V gene lost 7 bases and the J gene lost 0 bases, with 9 bases spanning the gap. CDR3 size: 13 residues. CDR3 in amino acids: CASKTGMNTEAFF. The DNA of the CDR3 is TGTGCCAGCAAGACGGGTATGAACACTGAAGCTTTCTTT.

The rearrangement uses TRBV24-1 and TRBJ2-1, with D possibly being TRBD1 (8 bases). The CDR3 consists of 16 residues. Germline V gene sequence: CDR1 KGHDR, CDR2 SFDVKD. The V end was cut by 5 bases, the J end by 7 bases, with 20 bases between. The CDR3 loop reads CATSAQGAAGWNEQFF. For the CDR3, the DNA is TGTGCCACCAGTGCGCAGGGGGCAGCGGGGTGGAATGAGCAGTTCTTC.